Sequencing of this T cell receptor (beta chain) was carried out in a study of radiotherapy plus CTLA-4 blockade in lung cancer. General study results and limits: There was expansion of tumor-derived TCR clones in blood after radiotherapy plus ipilimumab. Reported findings show early blood T cell clone dynamics, with interferon-beta, best predicted response.

With ipilimumab providing CTLA-4 blockade, focal radiation was administered to patients who had chemo-refractory metastatic non-small-cell lung cancer. With respect to this clone: Its cognate antigen is unknown.

CDR1 SGHTA and CDR2 FQGNSA come from the germline V gene. This CDR3 has 13 residues. The V gene end was trimmed by 1 base and the J gene end by 7 bases; junction bases not matched to a gene: 4. Assay used: immunoSEQ multiplex PCR; TCRdb lists only in-frame clones, some missing. Of approximately 47,000 clones in the sample, about 63% were seen once. The specimen was peripheral blood, collected from a patient treated with radiotherapy plus ipilimumab. This receptor was taken from a human donor with non-small cell lung cancer who had a partial response to radiotherapy plus ipilimumab. The V and J genes are TRBV7-2 and TRBJ2-7, with 7 nucleotides matching TRBD2. CDR3 bases: TGTGCCAGCAGCTTAGGGGGGGGTGAGGAGCAGTACTTC. Residues: CASSLGGGEEQYF.